Presented here are 27 T cell receptor beta chains from one specimen sequenced in a study of post-analysis software for immune sequencing data. General observations from the study: Compared with controls, patients had more of about 5 TRBV segments, including TRBV5-6, TRBV5-1 and TRBV20-1.

What these receptors recognize is not known. Researchers reported that TCR beta cDNA libraries carried unique molecular identifiers. TCRdb fed the PCR reads into MiXCR, producing one record per CDR3 protein. This sample has hundreds of thousands of distinct CDR3 sequences, with roughly 38% found just once. Sequencing used blood. The receptor source for this set is a girl aged 2-10 years with multiple sclerosis.

J is TRBJ2-1 and V is TRBV6-4, with 8 nucleotides matching TRBD2. This CDR3 spans 16 amino acids. J was trimmed by 7 bases and V by 2 bases; bases with no gene match: 10. Germline CDR1 MRHNA, CDR2 SNTAGT. CDR3 DNA: TGTGCCAGCAGTGACGAGATACGCGGGGGGTTAAATGAGCAGTTCTTC. Amino acids: CASSDEIRGGLNEQFF.

CDR3 residues: CASSLADGKLFF. The CDR3 nucleotides read TGTGCCAGCAGCTTAGCGGATGGAAAACTGTTTTTT. The J gene is TRBJ1-4, the V gene TRBV7-9; no clear D. CDR1 is SEHNR, CDR2 FQNEAQ, per germline (reference sequence). Trimming pared 0 bases from V and 10 bases from J, leaving 6 bases between. There are 12 residues in the CDR3.

DNA for the CDR3: TGTGCCAGCAGCTTTAGTCAGGTTGCGAACACCGGGGAGCTGTTTTTT. It translates to CASSFSQVANTGELFF. V is TRBV7-2 and J is TRBJ2-2; no firm D call. This CDR3 has 16 amino acids. The V and J ends lost 3 bases and 0 bases respectively, with 11 bases between them. Germline V CDR1 and CDR2: SGHTA, FQGNSA. The full variable domain, rest sourced from reference TRBV7-2 and TRBJ2-2, is GAGVSQSPSNKVTEKGKDVELRCDPISGHTALYWYRQSLGQGLEFLIYFQGNSAPDKSGLPSDRFSAERTGGSVSTLTIQRTQQEDSAVYLCASSFSQVANTGELFFGEGSRLTVL.

The V and J genes are TRBV6-5 and TRBJ2-7, with TRBD1 matching 7 bases. With V trimmed by 2 bases and J by 7 bases, 14 bases remained unmatched. The CDR3 totals 16 residues. Germline V gene data show CDR1 as MNHEY and CDR2 as SVGAGI. The CDR3 bases are TGTGCCAGCAGTTACAAGGGGGCAGTCGGCCCTGGGGAGCAGTACTTC. It translates to CASSYKGAVGPGEQYF.

The chain employs TRBV27 and TRBJ2-1, with 10 bases identical to TRBD2. Germline assignment: CDR1 MNHEY and CDR2 SMNVEV (reference sequence). This CDR3 is built from 15 residues. V lost 6 bases and J lost 5; bases outside the gene matches: 7. CDR3 bases: TGTGCCAGCAGCTCCCCTAGCGGGAGTCACAATGAGCAGTTCTTC. This encodes CASSSPSGSHNEQFF.

There are a few counts of this clonotype. The V and J genes are TRBV7-6 and TRBJ1-1; possible D gene TRBD1, 5 bases. CDR1 and CDR2 (germline): SGHVS, FNYEAQ. Between the trimmed V and J ends, which lost 1 base and 2 bases, there was a span of 11 bases. The CDR3 runs 15 residues. The CDR3 nucleotides are TGTGCCAGCAGCTTAGGTTCTGGGGGAAACACTGAAGCTTTCTTT. Amino acid sequence: CASSLGSGGNTEAFF.

V usage is TRBV11-2 and J usage is TRBJ1-2; no clear D gene. CDR3 size: 16 residues. Germline V gene sequence: CDR1 SGHAT, CDR2 FQNNGV. Trimming stripped 1 base from V and 4 bases from J, with 16 bases between. The CDR3 reads CASSLGRGRTFYGYTF. The CDR3 region has the DNA TGTGCCAGCAGCTTAGGGCGTGGACGGACTTTCTATGGCTACACCTTC. Using reference TRBV11-2 and TRBJ1-2 for the parts outside the CDR3, the full variable domain is EAGVAQSPRYKIIEKRQSVAFWCNPISGHATLYWYQQILGQGPKLLIQFQNNGVVDDSQLPKDRFSAERLKGVDSTLKIQPAKLEDSAVYLCASSLGRGRTFYGYTFGSGTRLTVV.

The V call is TRBV12-3 or TRBV12-4, the J call TRBJ1-2, with D tentatively TRBD1 (5 bases). This CDR3 spans 14 amino acids. The V gene lost 6 bases and the J gene lost 8 bases, with 19 bases spanning the gap. The CDR3 DNA is TGTGCCAGCAGGGAAGGGGCTATCCGCGGGGGCTACACCTTC. Translation gives CASREGAIRGGYTF.

This clonotype was picked up a small number of times. The chain recombines TRBV10-3 with TRBJ2-1; 8 positions agree with TRBD2. Germline V gene data show CDR1 as ENHRY and CDR2 as SYGVKD. The V and J ends lost 3 bases and 3 bases, in that order; junction bases with no gene match: 7. This CDR3 comprises 16 residues. CDR3 in amino acids: CAISDILGRDYNEQFF. In nucleotides, the CDR3 is TGTGCCATCAGTGATATTCTCGGGAGGGACTACAATGAGCAGTTCTTC.

This rearrangement joins TRBV3-1 to TRBJ1-1; D not resolved. V was shortened by 4 bases and J by 1 base, with 16 bases between the two germline ends. From germline, CDR1 is LGHDT and CDR2 YNNKEL (reference sequence). The CDR3 consists of 16 residues. Here the CDR3 DNA reads TGTGCCAGCAGCCCTCGTGGGAGGCGGAAGAACACTGAAGCTTTCTTT. Translation gives CASSPRGRRKNTEAFF.

The chain uses TRBV11-2 and TRBJ2-5; 9 bases agree with TRBD1. From germline, CDR1 is SGHAT and CDR2 FQNNGV. V was pared by 2 bases and J by 3 bases, with 13 bases of the junction left unmatched. This CDR3 region has 18 residues. CDR3 DNA sequence: TGTGCCAGCAGCTTATTTACAGGGGGCATCGAGGGGGAAGAGACCCAGTACTTC. Translation gives CASSLFTGGIEGEETQYF.

The J gene is TRBJ2-7, the V gene TRBV6-2 or TRBV6-3; D ambiguous. The CDR3 runs to 11 residues. Trimming pared 4 bases from V and 7 bases from J, leaving 8 bases between. Germline V gene lookup returns CDR1 MNHEY and CDR2 SVGEGT. CDR3 sequence reads: CASSFRWEQYF. The CDR3 coding sequence is TGTGCCAGCAGTTTCAGGTGGGAGCAGTACTTC.

The chain employs TRBV29-1 and TRBJ2-7; D not certain. The CDR3 runs to 12 residues. Germline V lookup: CDR1 SQVTM, CDR2 ANQGSEA. The ends were cut back, 0 bases at V and 2 bases at J, with 5 bases in the middle. This CDR3 reads CSVEEPPYEQYF. CDR3 coding DNA: TGCAGCGTTGAAGAGCCTCCCTACGAGCAGTACTTC.

This chain links TRBV20-1 with TRBJ2-1, with D perhaps matching TRBD2 (6 bases). In germline, CDR1 is DFQATT, CDR2 SNEGSKA (reference sequence). V dropped 0 bases and J dropped 3 bases, with 15 bases sitting between them. The CDR3 runs 16 residues. The CDR3 reads CSARDSASVGYNEQFF. CDR3 nucleotides: TGCAGTGCTAGAGATTCCGCTAGCGTTGGCTACAATGAGCAGTTCTTC.

The chain joins TRBV11-1 to TRBJ2-3; 12 bases are shared with TRBD2. Germline CDR1 and CDR2: SGHAT and FQDESV (reference sequence). This CDR3 has 16 amino acids. The trim removed 5 bases at V and 5 bases at J, leaving 8 bases unmatched. The chain's CDR3 is CASSPRLAGDIDTQYF. The CDR3 region has the DNA TGTGCCAGCAGCCCTCGACTAGCGGGAGATATAGATACGCAGTATTTT.

This clonotype turned up a few times. The J gene is TRBJ1-2, the V gene TRBV20-1, with TRBD1 as a possible D gene (6 bases). Trimming shortened V by 3 bases and J by 3 bases, and 11 bases separated the two germline ends. Germline-derived CDR1 and CDR2 are DFQATT and SNEGSKA (reference sequence). CDR3 size: 13 residues. CDR3 in DNA: TGCAGTGCTAGGAGCGAGGGGGACTATGGCTACACCTTC. Translated, it gives CSARSEGDYGYTF.

This clonotype appeared once. The genes are TRBV28 and TRBJ2-1, with 13 bases fitting TRBD2. CDR1 and CDR2 (germline): MDHEN, SYDVKM. The CDR3 is 17 residues long. The junction had 11 bases not matched to a gene; V was cut back by 5 bases and J by 7 bases. The CDR3 region is CASSVLAGGFMWNEQFF. For the CDR3, the DNA is TGTGCCAGCAGTGTACTAGCGGGAGGGTTCATGTGGAATGAGCAGTTCTTC. Complete variable domain (other parts from reference TRBV28 and TRBJ2-1): DVKVTQSSRYLVKRTGEKVFLECVQDMDHENMFWYRQDPGLGLRLIYFSYDVKMKEKGDIPEGYSVSREKKERFSLILESASTNQTSMYLCASSVLAGGFMWNEQFFGPGTRLTVL.

V and J are TRBV7-3 and TRBJ2-1, with 9 bases matching TRBD1. This CDR3 region has 14 residues. Trimming at V came to 6 bases and at J to 7 bases, leaving 7 bases not matched to a gene. Germline V gene data show CDR1 as SGHTA and CDR2 as FQGTGA. CDR3 nucleotides: TGTGCCAGCAGTCCGGACAGGGGCTGGAATGAGCAGTTCTTC. Protein product: CASSPDRGWNEQFF.

This clonotype was counted a few times. This chain links TRBV7-2 with TRBJ2-5, with 7 nucleotides matching TRBD2. The V segment lost 5 bases and the J segment 4 bases; nucleotides outside the gene matches: 13. Germline V gene sequence: CDR1 SGHTA, CDR2 FQGNSA. CDR3 length: 16 amino acids. The CDR3 reads CASSRTSVRTGETQYF. CDR3 in DNA: TGTGCCAGCAGCAGAACTAGCGTACGAACGGGAGAGACCCAGTACTTC.

The chain carries TRBV6-5 and TRBJ1-2; no firm D call. Germline V lookup: CDR1 MNHEY, CDR2 SVGAGI. This CDR3 has 13 amino acids. With 10 bases removed from V and 3 bases from J, the gap between germline ends came to 15 bases. The CDR3, as DNA: TGTGCCAACAGACCGAGGACGGACTATGGCTACACCTTC. Translation gives CANRPRTDYGYTF.

V and J are TRBV6-1 and TRBJ2-1, with 10 bases lining up with TRBD1. The germline V gene encodes CDR1 MNHNS and CDR2 SASEGT. V was clipped by 2 bases and J by 7 bases; unmatched bases: 8. The CDR3 spans 16 residues. Here the CDR3 reads CASSESWTGGTNEQFF. CDR3 DNA: TGTGCCAGCAGTGAAAGCTGGACAGGGGGAACGAATGAGCAGTTCTTC.

This clonotype showed up just a few times. The chain uses TRBV5-1 and TRBJ2-1, with TRBD2 identical over 8 bases. The CDR3 runs to 19 residues. Germline V gene lookup returns CDR1 SGHRS and CDR2 YFSETQ. V was pared by 0 bases and J by 3 bases, with 14 bases of the junction left unmatched. CDR3 protein: CASSLVVSRGGFRYNEQFF. The CDR3 nucleotides are TGCGCCAGCAGCTTGGTCGTAAGCCGGGGGGGCTTCCGCTACAATGAGCAGTTCTTC.

This rearrangement joins TRBV6-5 to TRBJ1-4, with D tentatively TRBD1 (5 bases). V lost 6 bases and J lost 10, with 15 bases in between. Germline V gene data show CDR1 as MNHEY and CDR2 as SVGAGI. The CDR3 runs to 13 residues. The CDR3 sequence: CASSPEFDRKLFF. The CDR3 DNA reads TGTGCCAGCAGCCCCGAATTCGACAGAAAACTGTTTTTT.

V is TRBV20-1 and J is TRBJ1-6, with D possibly matching TRBD1 (5 bases). Germline CDR1 reads DFQATT; CDR2 reads SNEGSKA (reference sequence). V was clipped by 5 bases and J by 7 bases, with 15 bases between them. The CDR3 extends over 14 amino acids. Written as DNA, the CDR3 is TGCAGTGCTCCAGGGCCTACAGCAAATTCACCCCTCCACTTT. The encoded protein is CSAPGPTANSPLHF.

The J gene is TRBJ1-4, the V gene TRBV29-1; tentative D call: TRBD1 (6 bases). Germline loops: CDR1 SQVTM, CDR2 ANQGSEA. The CDR3 totals 11 residues. Trimming took 7 bases from V and 8 from J, leaving 11 bases between them. The CDR3, as DNA: TGCAGCGGACTACAGGGAGAAAAACTGTTTTTT. Protein: CSGLQGEKLFF.

The chain employs TRBV12-3 or TRBV12-4 and TRBJ1-2, with 8 bases that match TRBD1. The V and J ends lost 5 bases and 2 bases, in that order; junction bases with no gene match: 4. The CDR3 sequence is 14 residues long. Here the CDR3 DNA reads TGTGCCAGCAGTCGACAGGGGAAGAACTATGGCTACACCTTC. Translating it yields CASSRQGKNYGYTF.

The chain couples TRBV3-1 to TRBJ2-5; the D is unclear. CDR1 and CDR2 (germline): LGHDT, YNNKEL (reference sequence). The V and J ends lost 4 bases and 5 bases respectively, with 14 bases between them. This CDR3 is built from 14 residues. CDR3 amino acids: CASSLPGARETQYF. The CDR3 region has the DNA TGTGCCAGCAGCCTCCCCGGAGCTAGGGAGACCCAGTACTTC.